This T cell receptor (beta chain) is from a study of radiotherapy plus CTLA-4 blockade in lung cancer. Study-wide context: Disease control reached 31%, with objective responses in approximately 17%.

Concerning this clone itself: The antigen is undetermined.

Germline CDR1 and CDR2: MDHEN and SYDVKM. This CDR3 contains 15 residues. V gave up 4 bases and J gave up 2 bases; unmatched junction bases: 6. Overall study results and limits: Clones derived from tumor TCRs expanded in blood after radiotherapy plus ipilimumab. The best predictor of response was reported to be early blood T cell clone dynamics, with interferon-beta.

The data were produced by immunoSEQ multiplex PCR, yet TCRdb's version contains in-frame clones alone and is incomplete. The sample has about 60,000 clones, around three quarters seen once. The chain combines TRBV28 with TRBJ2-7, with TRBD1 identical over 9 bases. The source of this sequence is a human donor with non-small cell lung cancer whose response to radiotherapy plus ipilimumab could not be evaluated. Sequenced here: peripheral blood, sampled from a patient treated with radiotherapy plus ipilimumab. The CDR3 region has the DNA TGTGCCAGCAGTTCAGACAGGGGGTGGACCTACGAGCAGTACTTC. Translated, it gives CASSSDRGWTYEQYF. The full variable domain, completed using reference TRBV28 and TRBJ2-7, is DVKVTQSSRYLVKRTGEKVFLECVQDMDHENMFWYRQDPGLGLRLIYFSYDVKMKEKGDIPEGYSVSREKKERFSLILESASTNQTSMYLCASSSDRGWTYEQYFGPGTRLTVT.